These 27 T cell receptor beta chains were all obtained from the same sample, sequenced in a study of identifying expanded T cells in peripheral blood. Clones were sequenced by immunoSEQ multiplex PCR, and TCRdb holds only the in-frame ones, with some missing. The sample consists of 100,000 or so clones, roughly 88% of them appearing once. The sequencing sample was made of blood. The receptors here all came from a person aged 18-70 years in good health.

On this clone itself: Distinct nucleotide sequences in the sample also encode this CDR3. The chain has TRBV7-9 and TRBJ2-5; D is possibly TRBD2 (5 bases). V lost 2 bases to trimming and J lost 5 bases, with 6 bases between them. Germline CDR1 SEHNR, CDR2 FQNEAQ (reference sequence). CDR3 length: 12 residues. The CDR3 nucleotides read TGTGCCAGCAGCTTATCGGGGGAGACCCAGTACTTC. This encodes CASSLSGETQYF.

CDR3 in DNA: TGTGCCAGCAGAAGACCCGGTGGCAGGGGCTACGAGCAGTACTTC. As protein: CASRRPGGRGYEQYF. This chain uses TRBV6-5 with TRBJ2-7; D might be TRBD1 (6 bases). The CDR3 is 15 residues long. Germline V gene sequence: CDR1 MNHEY, CDR2 SVGAGI. Deletions cut 6 bases from V and 3 bases from J, with 18 bases between.

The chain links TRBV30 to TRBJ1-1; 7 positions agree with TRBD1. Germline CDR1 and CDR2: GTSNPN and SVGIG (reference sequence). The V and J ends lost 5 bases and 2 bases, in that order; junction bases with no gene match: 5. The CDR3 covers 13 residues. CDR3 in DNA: TGTGCCTGGGGGAGGGACAGCAACACTGAAGCTTTCTTT. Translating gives CAWGRDSNTEAFF. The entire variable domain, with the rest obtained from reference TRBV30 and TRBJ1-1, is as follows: SQTIHQWPATLVQPVGSPLSLECTVEGTSNPNLYWYRQAAGRGLQLLFYSVGIGQISSEVPQNLSASRPQDRQFILSSKKLLLSDSGFYLCAWGRDSNTEAFFGQGTRLTVV.

In nucleotides, the CDR3 is TGTGCCAGCAGCTTCGGAAACACCTACGAGCAGTACTTC. Its protein product is CASSFGNTYEQYF. The chain joins TRBV5-4 to TRBJ2-7; D remains unclear. From germline, CDR1 is SGHNT and CDR2 YYREEE (reference sequence). The CDR3 has 13 amino acids. V gave up 2 bases and J gave up 2 bases, with 8 bases separating them.

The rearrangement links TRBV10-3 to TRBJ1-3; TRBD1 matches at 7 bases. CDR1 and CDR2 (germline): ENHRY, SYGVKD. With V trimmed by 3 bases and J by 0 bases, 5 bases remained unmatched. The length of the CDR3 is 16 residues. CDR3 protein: CAISEMTGRSGNTIYF. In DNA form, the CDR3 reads TGTGCCATCAGTGAAATGACAGGGCGCTCTGGAAACACCATATATTTT.

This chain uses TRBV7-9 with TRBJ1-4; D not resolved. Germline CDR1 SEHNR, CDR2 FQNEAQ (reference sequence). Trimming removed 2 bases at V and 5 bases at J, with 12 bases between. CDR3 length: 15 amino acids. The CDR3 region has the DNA TGTGCCAGCAGCTTAACGACCCCGCGGAATGAAAAACTGTTTTTT. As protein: CASSLTTPRNEKLFF.

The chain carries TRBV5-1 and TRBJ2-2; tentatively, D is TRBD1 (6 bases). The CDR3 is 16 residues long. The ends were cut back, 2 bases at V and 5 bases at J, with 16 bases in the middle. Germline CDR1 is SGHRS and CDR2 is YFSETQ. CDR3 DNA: TGCGCCAGCAGCTTAGACAGGCCGCAGAGGACCGGGGAGCTGTTTTTT. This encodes CASSLDRPQRTGELFF.

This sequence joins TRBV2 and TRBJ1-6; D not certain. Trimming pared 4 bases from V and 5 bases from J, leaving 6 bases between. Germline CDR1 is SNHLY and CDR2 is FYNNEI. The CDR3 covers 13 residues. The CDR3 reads CASSVGNNSPLHF. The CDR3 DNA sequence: TGTGCCAGCAGTGTGGGGAATAATTCACCCCTCCACTTT.

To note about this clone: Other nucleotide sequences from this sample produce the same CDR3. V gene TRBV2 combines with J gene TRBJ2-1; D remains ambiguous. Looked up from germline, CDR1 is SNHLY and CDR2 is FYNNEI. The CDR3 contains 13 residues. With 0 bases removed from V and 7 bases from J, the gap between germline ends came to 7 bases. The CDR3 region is CASSEALGNEQFF. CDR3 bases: TGTGCCAGCAGTGAAGCCCTGGGGAATGAGCAGTTCTTC.

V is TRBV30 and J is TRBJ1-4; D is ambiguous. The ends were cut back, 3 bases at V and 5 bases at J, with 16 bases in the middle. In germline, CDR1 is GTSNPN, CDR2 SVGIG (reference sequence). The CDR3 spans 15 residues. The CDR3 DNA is TGTGCCTGGAGGGGCAGCGGAGCAAGAAATGAAAAACTGTTTTTT. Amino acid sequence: CAWRGSGARNEKLFF.

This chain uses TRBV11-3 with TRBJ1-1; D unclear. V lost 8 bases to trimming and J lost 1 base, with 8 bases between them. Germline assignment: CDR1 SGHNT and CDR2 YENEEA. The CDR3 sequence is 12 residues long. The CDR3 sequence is CASGSENTEAFF. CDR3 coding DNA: TGTGCCAGCGGGTCGGAGAACACTGAAGCTTTCTTT.

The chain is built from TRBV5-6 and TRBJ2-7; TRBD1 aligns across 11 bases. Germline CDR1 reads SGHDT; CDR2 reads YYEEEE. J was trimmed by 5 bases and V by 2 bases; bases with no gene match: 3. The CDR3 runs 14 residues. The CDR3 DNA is TGTGCCAGCAGCTTCGGACAGGGGGCGAACGAGCAGTACTTC. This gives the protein CASSFGQGANEQYF. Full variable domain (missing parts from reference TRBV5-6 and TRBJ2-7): DAGVTQSPTHLIKTRGQQVTLRCSPKSGHDTVSWYQQALGQGPQFIFQYYEEEERQRGNFPDRFSGHQFPNYSSELNVNALLLGDSALYLCASSFGQGANEQYFGPGTRLTVT.

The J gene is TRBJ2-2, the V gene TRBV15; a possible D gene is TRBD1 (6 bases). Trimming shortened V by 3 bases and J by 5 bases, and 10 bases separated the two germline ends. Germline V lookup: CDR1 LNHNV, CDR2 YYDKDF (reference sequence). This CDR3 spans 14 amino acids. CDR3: CATSREGGTGELFF. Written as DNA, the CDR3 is TGTGCCACCAGCAGGGAAGGGGGAACCGGGGAGCTGTTTTTT.

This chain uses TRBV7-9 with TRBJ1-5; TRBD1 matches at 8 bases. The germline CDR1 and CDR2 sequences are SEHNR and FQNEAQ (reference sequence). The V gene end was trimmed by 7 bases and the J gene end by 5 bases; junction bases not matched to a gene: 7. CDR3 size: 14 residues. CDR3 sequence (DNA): TGTGCCAGCAACTATGGACAGGGCCATCAGCCCCAGCATTTT. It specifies CASNYGQGHQPQHF.

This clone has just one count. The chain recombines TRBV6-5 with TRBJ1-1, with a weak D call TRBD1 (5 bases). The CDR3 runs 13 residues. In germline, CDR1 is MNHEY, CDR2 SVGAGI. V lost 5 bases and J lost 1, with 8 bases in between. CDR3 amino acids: CASSADKNTEAFF. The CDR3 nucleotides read TGTGCCAGCAGTGCGGACAAGAACACTGAAGCTTTCTTT.

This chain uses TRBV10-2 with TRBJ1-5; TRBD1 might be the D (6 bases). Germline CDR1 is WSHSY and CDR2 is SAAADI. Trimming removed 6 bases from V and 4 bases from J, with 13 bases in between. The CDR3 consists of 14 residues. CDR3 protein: CASSPPGTNQPQHF. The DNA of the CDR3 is TGCGCCAGCAGCCCTCCGGGGACAAATCAGCCCCAGCATTTT.

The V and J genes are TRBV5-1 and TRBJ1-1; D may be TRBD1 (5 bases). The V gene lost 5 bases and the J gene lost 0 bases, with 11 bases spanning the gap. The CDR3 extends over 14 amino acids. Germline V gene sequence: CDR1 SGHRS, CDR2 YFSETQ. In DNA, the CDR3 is TGCGCCAGCAGTCTCAGAGGGGTGAACACTGAAGCTTTCTTT. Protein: CASSLRGVNTEAFF.

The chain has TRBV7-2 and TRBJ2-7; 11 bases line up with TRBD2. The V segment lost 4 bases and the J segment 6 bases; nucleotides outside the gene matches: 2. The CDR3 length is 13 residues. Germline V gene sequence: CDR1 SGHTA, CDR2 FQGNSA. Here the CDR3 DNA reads TGTGCCAGCAGCTGGGGGACTAGCGGCGAGCAGTACTTC. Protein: CASSWGTSGEQYF.

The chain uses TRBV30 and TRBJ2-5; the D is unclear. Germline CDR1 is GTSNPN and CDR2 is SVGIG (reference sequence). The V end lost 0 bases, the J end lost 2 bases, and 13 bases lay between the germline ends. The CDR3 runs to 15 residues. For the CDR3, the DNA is TGTGCCTGGAGTGTACTCGTTACTGCACAAGAGACCCAGTACTTC. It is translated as CAWSVLVTAQETQYF.

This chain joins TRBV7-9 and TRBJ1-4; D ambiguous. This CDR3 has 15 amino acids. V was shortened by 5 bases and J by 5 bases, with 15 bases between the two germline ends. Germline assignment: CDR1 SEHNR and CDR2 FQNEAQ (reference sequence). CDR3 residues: CASSIVRVTNEKLFF. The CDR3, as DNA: TGTGCCAGCAGCATAGTGAGGGTAACAAATGAAAAACTGTTTTTT.

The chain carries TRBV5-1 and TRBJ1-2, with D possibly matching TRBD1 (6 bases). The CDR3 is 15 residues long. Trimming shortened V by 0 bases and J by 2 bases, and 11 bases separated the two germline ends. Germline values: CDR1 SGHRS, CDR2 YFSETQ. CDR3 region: CASSLGGGLNYGYTF. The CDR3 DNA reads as TGCGCCAGCAGCTTGGGCGGGGGGCTAAACTATGGCTACACCTTC.

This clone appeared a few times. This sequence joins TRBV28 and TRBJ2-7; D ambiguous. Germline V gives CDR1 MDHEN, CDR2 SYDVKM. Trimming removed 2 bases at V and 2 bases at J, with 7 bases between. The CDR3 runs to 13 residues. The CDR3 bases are TGTGCCAGCAGTTTAGCCAGTACCTACGAGCAGTACTTC. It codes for CASSLASTYEQYF.

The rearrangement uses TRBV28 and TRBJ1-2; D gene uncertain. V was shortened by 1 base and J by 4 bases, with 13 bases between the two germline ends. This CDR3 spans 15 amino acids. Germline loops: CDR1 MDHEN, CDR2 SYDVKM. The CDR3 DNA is TGTGCCAGCAGTTTATCATCGAGGGTCCCCTATGGCTACACCTTC. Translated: CASSLSSRVPYGYTF.

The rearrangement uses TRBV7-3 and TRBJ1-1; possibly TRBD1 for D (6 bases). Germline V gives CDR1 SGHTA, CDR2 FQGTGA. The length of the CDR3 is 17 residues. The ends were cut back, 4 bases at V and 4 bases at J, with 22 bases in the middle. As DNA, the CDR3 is TGTGCCAGCAGCTCCACAGGGTCTCGAACTGGAGTCACTGAAGCTTTCTTT. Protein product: CASSSTGSRTGVTEAFF.

The DNA of the CDR3 is TGTGCCAGCAGCTTACTCGGACGGGTAGATTCACCCCTCCACTTT. This codes for CASSLLGRVDSPLHF. V gene TRBV5-6 combines with J gene TRBJ1-6, with D unclear. V gave up 2 bases and J gave up 8 bases, with 14 bases separating them. The CDR3 loop spans 15 amino acids. Germline assignment: CDR1 SGHDT and CDR2 YYEEEE.

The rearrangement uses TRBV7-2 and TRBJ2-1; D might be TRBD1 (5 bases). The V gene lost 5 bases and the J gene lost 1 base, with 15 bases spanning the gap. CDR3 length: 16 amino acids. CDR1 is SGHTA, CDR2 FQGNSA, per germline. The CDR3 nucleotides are TGTGCCAGCAGCCAAAGGGGTCACCATTCCTACAATGAGCAGTTCTTC. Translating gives CASSQRGHHSYNEQFF.

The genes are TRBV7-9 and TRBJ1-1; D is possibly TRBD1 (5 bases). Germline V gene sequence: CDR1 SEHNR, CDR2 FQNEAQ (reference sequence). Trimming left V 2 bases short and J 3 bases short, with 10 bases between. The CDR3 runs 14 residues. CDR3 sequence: CASSLQGKDTEAFF. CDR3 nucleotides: TGTGCCAGCAGCTTACAGGGAAAGGACACTGAAGCTTTCTTT.